This T cell receptor beta chain was captured in a study of tissue T cells after allogeneic stem cell transplantation. CDR3 length: 14 amino acids. Germline CDR1 and CDR2: KGHSH and LQKENI. Between the trimmed V and J ends, which lost 2 bases and 2 bases, there was a span of 10 bases. TCRdb's copy holds only in-frame clones and misses some; the assay was immunoSEQ multiplex PCR. The table lists about 9,700 clones, under 75% of them singletons. The rearrangement uses TRBV18 and TRBJ2-7; D perhaps matches TRBD2 (6 bases). This specimen was tissue from the ileum, taken at autopsy. The clonotype comes from a woman between 18 and 50 years old with breast cancer. The CDR3 loop reads CASSPVRGTYEQYF. The CDR3 region has the DNA TGTGCCAGCTCACCAGTTCGGGGGACCTACGAGCAGTACTTC.